This T cell receptor beta chain was obtained from a study of blood T cell repertoires in COVID-19. Trimming took 1 base from V and 4 from J; bases not matched to a gene: 7. Looked up from germline, CDR1 is MGHDK and CDR2 is SYGVNS. The CDR3 loop spans 16 amino acids. Sequencing used immunoSEQ multiplex PCR; TCRdb keeps in-frame clones, though not all of them. Of over 250,000 clones in the sample, about 70% were seen once. The material sequenced was peripheral blood. The receptor was derived from a woman aged 80 or older with acute or convalescent COVID-19. The chain employs TRBV25-1 and TRBJ2-7; 10 bases map to TRBD2. The CDR3 loop is CASSESHGLAAYEQYF. Written as DNA, the CDR3 is TGTGCCAGCAGTGAATCCCACGGACTAGCGGCTTACGAGCAGTACTTC.